The clone carrying this T cell receptor beta chain came up many times. This specimen comes from a study of metastatic and nonmetastatic thyroid tumors. Study summary: Thyroid patients, malignant and benign, had repertoires compared across blood and tumor or nodule tissue.

CDR1 is DFQATT, CDR2 SNEGSKA, per germline (reference sequence). This CDR3 is 13 amino acids long. Trimming pared 0 bases from V and 2 bases from J, leaving 7 bases between. Using MiXCR, TCRdb reanalyzed the PCR reads. The table records about 43,000 clones, about 3.3% of them present only once. All patients were treatment-naive before thyroid surgery. This TCR derives from a female donor with papillary thyroid cancer or a benign thyroid nodule (not recorded which). Some clones in this sample may be carry-over from other donors' samples. The sample was blood. V gene TRBV20-1 combines with J gene TRBJ1-2; unclear D gene. CDR3 region: CSARDLGNYGYTF. The DNA for the CDR3 is TGCAGTGCTAGAGATCTGGGGAACTATGGCTACACCTTC.